This TCR beta chain came from a study of cytomegalovirus exposure and HLA in healthy donors. The CDR3 is 13 amino acids. With V trimmed by 4 bases and J by 3 bases, 2 bases remained unmatched. Germline CDR1 SNHLY, CDR2 FYNNEI. PCR involved 60 Vbeta and 13 Jbeta primers. Method: immunoSEQ multiplex PCR; TCRdb's copy keeps in-frame clones and lacks some. The sample includes 150,000 to 200,000 clones, roughly 73% of them seen just once. The sequencing input was PBMCs. The receptor was isolated from a male donor in good health and CMV-seronegative. The chain is built from TRBV2 and TRBJ1-2; TRBD1 aligns across 7 bases. CDR3 residues: CASSGQGYYGYTF. The CDR3 DNA sequence: TGTGCCAGCAGTGGACAGGGTTACTATGGCTACACCTTC.